This T cell receptor beta chain was recovered during a study of cytomegalovirus exposure and HLA in healthy donors (dated by TCRdb to about 2017). In the study overall: According to a later analysis, the roughly 120 validation repertoires were produced on the same platform as the roughly 700 repertoires of the first cohort. The study was designed to test whether signatures of past pathogen exposure could be identified by cataloging public T cell receptors. A separate validation cohort of 100 to 150 different subjects was used in addition to the roughly 700-subject first cohort. The study combined high-throughput TCR immunosequencing, statistical association of individual TCRs with disease status, and machine learning to predict cytomegalovirus infection status. Study-level results and caveats: In the study, around 150 TCR beta chains were listed as associated with cytomegalovirus. Of the cluster scores, around 95% were above 0 in a later analysis, which found that TCRs clustered in the first cohort also tended to co-occur in the 95 to 150 validation repertoires. Three of the identified cytomegalovirus-associated TCR beta chains were confirmed in vitro to be specific for cytomegalovirus antigens. The validation cohort had no HLA typing available for a later analysis, so co-occurrence within that cohort was assessed over all 120 or so repertoires. In both the original and validation cohorts, the classifier was reported to diagnose cytomegalovirus status with high specificity and sensitivity. It was suggested by the authors that the approach could potentially be generalized to other disease states and immunological phenotypes. Most TCR sequences were seen in very few donors, while some public TCRs were found in many individuals.

Remarks on this clone: This clone's antigen is unknown. The record has no base qualities; no much larger clone is one base away.

The donors belonged to the validation cohort of over a hundred subjects, which was separate from the approximately 610-subject first cohort. Library generation was performed with the immunoSEQ multiplex PCR assay. The authors processed their data as follows. A statistical classification framework was developed to diagnose cytomegalovirus status using the catalog of TCR beta chain sequences. The clones in this table, taken by TCRdb from immuneACCESS, are in-frame only. Not every clone is retained; where verified, under half of the shortfall comes from an unresolved V gene, and the cause of the rest is unknown. V and J calls and clone size are copied from that table; D and trimming were computed from the DNA. For this sample there are around 130,000 clones; over 75% appear just once. The ten largest clonotypes hold 2% to 2.5% of the sample. CDR1 and CDR2 were assigned from the germline V gene as SGHVT and SQSDAQ. V has 3 bases trimmed and J has 0 bases trimmed; junction bases matching no gene number 13. The CDR3 contains 19 residues, cysteine and phenylalanine counted. Only the CDR3 part of the read is kept: 57 bases, read in frame from the first base.

The clonotype comes from a woman in her 30s in good health and CMV-seronegative. The rearrangement joined TRBV7-4 to TRBJ1-2; TRBD1 fits 10 bases in the junction. The sequencing sample was made of PBMCs. The DNA reads as follows: TGTGCCAGCAGCTTCCTGGACAGGGGGGTCAAAGACACTAACTATGGCTACACCTTC. Its product reads: CASSFLDRGVKDTNYGYTF.